This T cell receptor (beta chain) was documented in a study of T cell repertoires in cytomegalovirus infection. This clonotype has more than one count but fewer than ten. The antigen remains unidentified. TCRdb fed the reads into MiXCR, producing one record per CDR3 protein. The data show 550,000 to 700,000 distinct CDR3 sequences, with 40% seen just once and 48% held by the top ten. Per germline, CDR1 MGHRA and CDR2 YSYEKL. The V end lost 0 bases, the J end lost 0 bases, and 15 bases lay between the germline ends. The CDR3 covers 18 residues. The origin of this receptor is a human donor in good health (CMV status not recorded). Some clones in this sample may be carry-over from other donors' samples. Material: cultured PBMCs, obtained from culture after CMV antigen stimulation. The chain is built from TRBV4-1 and TRBJ1-5; D is unresolved. CDR3 nucleotides: TGCGCCAGCAGCCAAGAGGAGGCCACGACCTATAGCAATCAGCCCCAGCATTTT. Translating gives CASSQEEATTYSNQPQHF.